Following are 20 T cell receptor beta chains from one sample sequenced in a study of regulatory T cells in long-lasting Graves disease. CDR3 regions were amplified by Arm-PCR using iRepertoire HTBI primers to build TCR beta libraries. TCRdb reanalysed the multiplex PCR reads using MiXCR and keeps one entry per CDR3 protein. The sample shows approximately 400,000 distinct CDR3 sequences, 10% to 15% of them seen only once. The time point is: newly diagnosed GD, antithyroid drugs for less than 3 months. Extracted RNA from PBMCs served as the source of the TCR library. The same sample was also used in a study of T cells in Graves' hyperthyroidism and ophthalmopathy.

The material sequenced was peripheral blood mononuclear cells (PBMCs), taken at new diagnosis, from a patient treated with antithyroid drugs. Receptor source: a woman aged 18-29 years with Graves disease.

In its sample, this clonotype was seen many times. The J gene is TRBJ1-1, the V gene TRBV6-2 or TRBV6-3; the D is unclear. Germline V gene data show CDR1 as MNHEY and CDR2 as SVGEGT. The CDR3 has 18 residues. V lost 6 bases and J 8 bases, leaving 31 bases between the germline ends. This CDR3 is CASSQKPYLTRLNGEAFF. Written as DNA, the CDR3 is TGTGCCAGCAGCCAAAAACCCTATTTGACACGGCTGAACGGGGAAGCTTTCTTT.

This clonotype was observed a few times. Being one base from a much bigger clone, this may be a read error. The J gene is TRBJ1-2, the V gene TRBV2; TRBD1 is a possible D gene (5 bases). CDR1 is SNHLY and CDR2 is FYNNEI in the germline V gene. CDR3 length equals 14 residues. CDR3 sequence: CVSSPWSGDYGYTF. CDR3 nucleotide sequence: TGTGTCAGCAGTCCTTGGTCGGGGGACTATGGCTACACCTTC.

The chain employs TRBV11-2 and TRBJ2-1; 8 bases map to TRBD2. The length of the CDR3 is 15 residues. Germline V gives CDR1 SGHAT, CDR2 FQNNGV. Germline trimming cut 1 base from V and 7 bases from J; bases unmatched to any gene: 6. This CDR3 reads CASSLVLSGANEQFF. The CDR3 DNA is TGTGCCAGCAGCTTAGTTCTTAGCGGGGCAAATGAGCAGTTCTTC.

Points on this clonotype: It is likely a read error, because the conserved phenylalanine at the end of the CDR3 is missing. No DNA is shown, since the ends of the CDR3 on it are uncertain; the CDR3 is the one TCRdb lists. This rearrangement joins TRBV6-2 or TRBV6-3 to TRBJ2-3; TRBD1 reflects the table's D call only, with no check against the DNA. Germline V gene lookup returns CDR1 MNHEY and CDR2 SVGEGT. The CDR3 is made up of 12 amino acids, end residues included. The chain's CDR3 is CASSYSTGRGVV.

This clonotype was found a few times. V and J are TRBV25-1 and TRBJ2-7; 10 bases agree with TRBD2. Looked up from germline, CDR1 is MGHDK and CDR2 is SYGVNS. The CDR3 is 15 residues long. Trimming at V came to 1 base and at J to 5 bases, leaving 5 bases not matched to a gene. CDR3 amino acids: CASSESPSGSDEQYF. For the CDR3, the DNA is TGTGCCAGCAGTGAATCGCCTAGCGGGAGCGACGAGCAGTACTTC.

At least ten counts were recorded for this clonotype. The J gene is TRBJ1-2, the V gene TRBV3-1, with 7 bases that match TRBD1. V was pared by 0 bases and J by 1 base, with 8 bases of the junction left unmatched. From germline, CDR1 is LGHDT and CDR2 YNNKEL (reference sequence). This CDR3 region has 17 residues. For the CDR3, the DNA is TGTGCCAGCAGCCAAGAACCGGGACAGAGTTTTAACTATGGCTACACCTTC. Amino acids: CASSQEPGQSFNYGYTF.

This clonotype appeared many times. This chain uses TRBV20-1 with TRBJ2-7; 12 bases fit TRBD1. Trimming at V came to 3 bases and at J to 0 bases, leaving 12 bases not matched to a gene. Looked up from germline, CDR1 is DFQATT and CDR2 is SNEGSKA (reference sequence). The CDR3 totals 18 residues. The CDR3 DNA reads TGCAGTGCTAGCCCCGGGACAGGGGGCCCGGGCCACTCCTACGAGCAGTACTTC. Amino acids: CSASPGTGGPGHSYEQYF.

The sample holds many counts of this clonotype. The chain links TRBV19 to TRBJ1-1; a weak D match, TRBD1 (5 bases). Germline assignment: CDR1 LNHDA and CDR2 SQIVND (reference sequence). The CDR3 is made up of 16 amino acids. The V and J ends lost 0 bases and 6 bases respectively, with 17 bases between them. The CDR3 bases are TGTGCCAGTAGTATAGAGGCAAGCTTTATGGGGGCTGAAGCTTTCTTT. As protein: CASSIEASFMGAEAFF.

This clonotype has at least ten counts. This sequence joins TRBV28 and TRBJ1-3; possibly TRBD1 for D (6 bases). CDR3 length: 16 residues. V was trimmed by 6 bases and J by 0 bases, leaving 15 bases between them. The germline V gene has CDR1 MDHEN and CDR2 SYDVKM. The DNA for the CDR3 is TGTGCCAGCAGCTCAACAGGGCAAAGCTCTGGAAACACCATATATTTT. Protein sequence: CASSSTGQSSGNTIYF.

Concerning this clonotype: With a much larger clone just one base away, this may be a read error. The V gene is TRBV7-3, the J gene TRBJ2-2, with D perhaps matching TRBD1 (6 bases). Germline CDR1 SGHTA, CDR2 FQGTGA. V was cut by 8 bases and J by 9 bases, with 19 bases left in between. This CDR3 region has 14 residues. CDR3 in amino acids: CASRGANRDRELFF. The DNA for the CDR3 is TGTGCCAGCCGTGGCGCGAACAGGGACCGGGAGCTGTTTTTT. Full variable domain (rest looked up from reference TRBV7-3 and TRBJ2-2): GAGVSQTPSNKVTEKGKYVELRCDPISGHTALYWYRQSLGQGPEFLIYFQGTGAADDSGLPNDRFFAVRPEGSVSTLKIQRTERGDSAVYLCASRGANRDRELFFGEGSRLTVL.

For this clonotype: At one of its ends the junction is not consistent with the germline gene, which may arise from a read error. The chain employs TRBV2 and TRBJ2-1; TRBD2 matches at 9 bases. Germline values: CDR1 SNHLY, CDR2 FYNNEI. The CDR3 contains 16 residues. The DNA for the CDR3 is TGTGCCAGCAGACTTAGCGGGGGAGGCTCCCACAATGAGCAGTTCTTC. Translating gives CASRLSGGGSHNEQFF.

The sample holds a few counts of this clonotype. J is TRBJ1-1 and V is TRBV4-3, with a weak D call TRBD1 (6 bases). This CDR3 comprises 15 residues. The germline gives CDR1 LGHNA, CDR2 YSLEER. Trimming pared 3 bases from V and 1 base from J, leaving 12 bases between. The CDR3 loop is CASSHFPTGNTEAFF. The DNA for the CDR3 is TGCGCCAGCAGCCACTTCCCGACAGGGAACACTGAAGCTTTCTTT.

This clonotype has a handful of counts. J is TRBJ1-4 and V is TRBV20-1; 8 bases fit TRBD1. The CDR3 loop spans 20 amino acids. Germline V lookup: CDR1 DFQATT, CDR2 SNEGSKA (reference sequence). Germline trimming cut 3 bases from V and 0 bases from J; bases unmatched to any gene: 18. DNA for the CDR3: TGCAGTGCTAGCCCTAACGCCGGGACAGGTGGTTTCACAACTAATGAAAAACTGTTTTTT. It specifies CSASPNAGTGGFTTNEKLFF.

J is TRBJ1-5 and V is TRBV10-3; D unresolved. Trimming pared 6 bases from V and 4 bases from J, leaving 10 bases between. The CDR3 spans 13 residues. From germline, CDR1 is ENHRY and CDR2 SYGVKD. The CDR3 is CAISDQLNQPQHF. DNA of the CDR3: TGTGCCATCAGCGATCAGTTAAATCAGCCCCAGCATTTT.

The table lists this clonotype with many counts. The chain combines TRBV20-1 with TRBJ2-7; 7 nucleotides match TRBD2. Germline lookup yields CDR1 DFQATT and CDR2 SNEGSKA (reference sequence). This CDR3 region has 17 residues. V shed 7 bases, J shed 2 bases, and the junction held 20 bases outside the gene matches. The CDR3 is CSVSRADREATPYEQYF. Written as DNA, the CDR3 is TGCAGTGTTTCTCGGGCTGACCGGGAGGCCACGCCCTACGAGCAGTACTTC.

The rearrangement links TRBV12-3 or TRBV12-4 to TRBJ2-1, with 7 bases identical to TRBD1. Losses at the gene ends were 3 bases for V and 8 bases for J; bases not matched to a gene: 16. CDR3 length: 17 amino acids. In DNA form, the CDR3 reads TGTGCCAGCAGTTTTCTCGGCCGGGACAGTGGCTTCGATGAGCAGTTCTTC. This sequence encodes CASSFLGRDSGFDEQFF.

This clonotype was found many times. V and J are TRBV12-3 or TRBV12-4 and TRBJ1-5; 8 bases are shared with TRBD1. The CDR3 is made up of 19 amino acids. Trimming removed 5 bases from V and 0 bases from J; junction bases left unmatched: 15. The CDR3 spells CASSPYLLQGEPSNQPQHF. The CDR3 DNA is TGTGCCAGCAGTCCGTACCTCTTACAGGGGGAGCCTAGCAATCAGCCCCAGCATTTT.

The J gene is TRBJ2-1, the V gene TRBV5-1, with 9 bases identical to TRBD1. CDR3 length equals 16 residues. The junction had 10 bases not matched to a gene; V was cut back by 3 bases and J by 6 bases. Germline loops: CDR1 SGHRS, CDR2 YFSETQ. The CDR3 bases are TGCGCCAGCAGCTCTATTGGGACAGGGATGTGCAATGAGCAGTTCTTC. This gives the protein CASSSIGTGMCNEQFF.

The genes are TRBV18 and TRBJ1-2, with 10 bases fitting TRBD1. The CDR3 totals 13 residues. CDR1 and CDR2 from the germline V gene are KGHSH and LQKENI. V shed 6 bases and J 6 bases; nucleotides not matched to a gene: 4. CDR3 nucleotide sequence: TGTGCCAGCTCGGGACAGGGGTCGGATGGCTACACCTTC. Translating it yields CASSGQGSDGYTF.

Many counts were recorded for this clonotype. The CDR3, as DNA: TGTGCCAGCAGCCCGGGACTAGCGGGAGTCCTCCAAGAGACCCAGTACTTC. Translation gives CASSPGLAGVLQETQYF. The V gene is TRBV3-1, the J gene TRBJ2-5; 14 positions match TRBD2. CDR3 length: 17 amino acids. Losses at the gene ends were 4 bases for V and 1 base for J; bases not matched to a gene: 5. Germline V gene data show CDR1 as LGHDT and CDR2 as YNNKEL (reference sequence).